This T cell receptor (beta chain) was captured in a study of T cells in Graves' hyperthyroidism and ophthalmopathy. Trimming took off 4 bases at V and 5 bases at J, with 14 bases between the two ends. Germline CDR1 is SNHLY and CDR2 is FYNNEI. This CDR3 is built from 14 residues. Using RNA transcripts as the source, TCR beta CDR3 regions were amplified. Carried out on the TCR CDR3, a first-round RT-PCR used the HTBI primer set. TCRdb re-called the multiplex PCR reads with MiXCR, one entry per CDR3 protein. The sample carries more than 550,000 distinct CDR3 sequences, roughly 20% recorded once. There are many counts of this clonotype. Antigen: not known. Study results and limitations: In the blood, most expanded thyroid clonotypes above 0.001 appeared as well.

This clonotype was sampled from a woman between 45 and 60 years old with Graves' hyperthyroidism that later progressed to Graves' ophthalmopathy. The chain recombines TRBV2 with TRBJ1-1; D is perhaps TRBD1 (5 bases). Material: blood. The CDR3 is CASSGGTGRTEAFF. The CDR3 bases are TGTGCCAGCAGTGGAGGGACGGGCAGGACTGAAGCTTTCTTT.